This T cell receptor beta chain was captured in a study of T cells after yellow fever vaccination. TCRdb ran MiXCR on the 5' RACE reads and lists one entry per CDR3 protein. Of around 350,000 distinct CDR3 sequences listed, 9.5% to 13% are singletons. With regard to this clonotype: Antigen: not known.

The CDR3 runs 15 residues. The V end lost 5 bases, the J end lost 5 bases, and 18 bases lay between the germline ends. Germline V gene sequence: CDR1 SGHAT, CDR2 FQNNGV. Study observations and caveats: Peak timing came faster in the weaker secondary response, day 5 versus 15. CD4 and CD8 compartments shared a small share of clonotypes.

Source: PBMCs, taken on the day of the first yellow fever vaccination. The receptor comes from a man aged 18 to 30 who received the YFV17D yellow fever vaccine. The rearrangement uses TRBV11-2 and TRBJ2-5, with D possibly matching TRBD2 (5 bases). The CDR3 sequence: CASSREKGRWETQYF. The CDR3 DNA is TGTGCCAGCAGCCGGGAAAAGGGTCGTTGGGAGACCCAGTACTTC.